The 25 T cell receptor beta chains listed next were all sequenced from one sample in a study of T cell clusters in autoimmune cytopenias. TRB was amplified by touch-down multiplex PCR, primer pools A and B combined. From the multiplex PCR reads, TCRdb lists one entry per CDR3 protein and no DNA. The sample has over 4,000 distinct CDR3 sequences. Tens of thousands of genome equivalents of blood DNA were amplified for TRB. Sequencing input: peripheral blood. These receptors were obtained from a human donor with an autoimmune cytopenia or autoimmune hepatitis (not recorded which).

This clonotype is identified as medium-sized from frequency. The rearrangement links TRBV27 to TRBJ2-7; TCRdb reports TRBD2, a call that lacks DNA to check it against. Germline V gene data show CDR1 as MNHEY and CDR2 as SMNVEV (reference sequence). The CDR3 is made up of 17 amino acids. This chain's CDR3 is CASSSLKLAGGAYEQYF.

This clonotype is identified as medium-sized from frequency. V and J are TRBV19 and TRBJ2-1; no DNA is available, so the TRBD1 call from TCRdb remains unchecked. CDR3 length equals 17 residues. CDR1 is LNHDA, CDR2 SQIVND, per germline (reference sequence). CDR3 loop: CASSPTFGQAAYNEQFF.

Frequency places this clonotype as medium-sized. The chain employs TRBV5-4 and TRBJ2-7; with no DNA, the TCRdb D assignment of TRBD2 cannot be verified. CDR3 length: 14 amino acids. CDR1 and CDR2 (germline): SGHNT, YYREEE (reference sequence). The chain's CDR3 is CASSPRDSRREQYF.

The chain has TRBV5-5 and TRBJ2-7; the TCRdb call, TRBD1, lacks DNA for checking. This CDR3 is built from 12 residues. Germline V CDR1 and CDR2: SGHKS, YYEKEE (reference sequence). CDR3 loop: CASSFSGGEQYF.

This chain connects TRBV20-1 to TRBJ1-3. The germline CDR1 and CDR2 sequences are DFQATT and SNEGSKA (reference sequence). The CDR3 is 11 residues long. CDR3 in amino acids: CSAAHYNTIYF.

This chain uses TRBV30 with TRBJ1-5. Germline V gene sequence: CDR1 GTSNPN, CDR2 SVGIG (reference sequence). The CDR3 is 13 amino acids. The CDR3 reads CAWSLESNQPQHF.

Considering frequency, this clonotype is medium-sized. The chain combines TRBV6-1 with TRBJ1-4; TCRdb's D gene call, TRBD1, goes unchecked for lack of DNA. CDR3 size: 13 residues. In germline, CDR1 is MNHNS, CDR2 SASEGT. CDR3 residues: CASRAGSFEKLFF.

The V gene is TRBV5-1, the J gene TRBJ1-2; the TRBD1 assignment by TCRdb is unverifiable without DNA. Germline CDR1 SGHRS, CDR2 YFSETQ. This CDR3 is built from 15 residues. The CDR3 region is CASSLTGQGGYGYTF.

This clonotype ranks as medium-sized (0.01 to 0.1%) in terms of frequency. The genes are TRBV18 and TRBJ2-3. Germline assignment: CDR1 KGHSH and CDR2 LQKENI. The CDR3 runs 13 residues. The CDR3: CASSRAGTDTQYF. Full variable domain (remainder filled in from reference TRBV18 and TRBJ2-3): NAGVMQNPRHLVRRRGQEARLRCSPMKGHSHVYWYRQLPEEGLKFMVYLQKENIIDESGMPKERFSAEFPKEGPSILRIQQVVRGDSAAYFCASSRAGTDTQYFGPGTRLTVL.

This clonotype is deemed medium-sized (0.01 to 0.1%) by its frequency. The genes are TRBV6-5 and TRBJ1-2; the D gene TCRdb calls, TRBD1, cannot be checked with no DNA. Germline-derived CDR1 and CDR2 are MNHEY and SVGAGI. The CDR3 is made up of 13 amino acids. The CDR3 spells CASTAQGDYGYTF.

Considering frequency, this clonotype is medium-sized. The chain joins TRBV12-3 or TRBV12-4 to TRBJ1-3; the D call from TCRdb, TRBD1, cannot be confirmed without DNA. The CDR3 has 13 residues. The CDR3 reads CASKRDRGNTIYF.

This rearrangement joins TRBV30 to TRBJ2-7; no DNA is available, so the TRBD1 call from TCRdb remains unchecked. The CDR3 spans 18 residues. CDR1 GTSNPN and CDR2 SVGIG come from the germline V gene (reference sequence). The CDR3 spells CAWRIFRGKGQTHYEQYF.

The chain links TRBV6-2 or TRBV6-3 to TRBJ1-2; TCRdb's D call of TRBD1 is untestable without DNA. The CDR3 runs to 13 residues. CDR1 MNHEY and CDR2 SVGEGT come from the germline V gene. CDR3 amino acids: CASSTGANYGYTF.

V and J are TRBV18 and TRBJ1-6. This CDR3 is 17 amino acids long. Per germline, CDR1 KGHSH and CDR2 LQKENI. CDR3 sequence: CASSPLPPSSYNSPLHF.

Its frequency marks this clonotype as medium-sized (0.01 to 0.1%). V usage is TRBV6-6 and J usage is TRBJ1-2; TCRdb picks TRBD1, but there is no DNA to check that call. Germline values: CDR1 MNHNY, CDR2 SVGAGI (reference sequence). The CDR3 runs to 14 residues. CDR3 sequence: CASSYRQGADGYTF.

The V gene is TRBV6-5, the J gene TRBJ1-1; as DNA is missing, the TRBD1 call by TCRdb cannot be tested. Looked up from germline, CDR1 is MNHEY and CDR2 is SVGAGI. The CDR3 has 15 amino acids. CDR3 in amino acids: CASSYVQASNTEAFF.

This sequence joins TRBV5-6 and TRBJ2-7; TCRdb indicates TRBD2, and absent DNA this call remains unverified. Germline lookup yields CDR1 SGHDT and CDR2 YYEEEE. The CDR3 has 15 amino acids. The CDR3: CASRQGLAGNYEQYF.

The chain couples TRBV7-9 to TRBJ1-1; TCRdb lists TRBD1, though no DNA is available to test this call. This CDR3 has 14 amino acids. The germline gives CDR1 SEHNR, CDR2 FQNEAQ (reference sequence). This CDR3 is CASSSRRGIAEAFF.

The V gene is TRBV27, the J gene TRBJ2-3; TCRdb gives TRBD2 as the D gene, but with no DNA this cannot be confirmed. Germline-derived CDR1 and CDR2 are MNHEY and SMNVEV (reference sequence). This CDR3 has 16 residues. The CDR3 is CASSPQLAGGTDTQYF.

Here the CDR3 reads CASSSAGDYSGANVLTF. The chain joins TRBV5-4 to TRBJ2-6; TCRdb's assignment of TRBD2 cannot be checked, as there is no DNA. The CDR3 runs to 17 residues. The germline gives CDR1 SGHNT, CDR2 YYREEE (reference sequence).

The chain couples TRBV24-1 to TRBJ1-2; TCRdb calls TRBD1, which cannot be checked without DNA. CDR3 length equals 13 residues. Germline values: CDR1 KGHDR, CDR2 SFDVKD. CDR3: CATSEGVDYGYTF.

V usage is TRBV6-5 and J usage is TRBJ2-2; with no DNA, the TCRdb D assignment of TRBD2 cannot be verified. Germline CDR1 reads MNHEY; CDR2 reads SVGAGI. The CDR3 runs 15 residues. The CDR3 protein is CASSFRGEGTGELFF.

This clonotype ranks as medium-sized in terms of frequency. The chain is built from TRBV19 and TRBJ1-2. Germline loops: CDR1 LNHDA, CDR2 SQIVND (reference sequence). CDR3 length equals 15 residues. The CDR3 here is CASSVWGERSYGYTF.

V and J are TRBV20-1 and TRBJ1-1. The CDR3 extends over 13 amino acids. Looked up from germline, CDR1 is DFQATT and CDR2 is SNEGSKA (reference sequence). The CDR3 is CSASSTLYTEAFF.

Measured by frequency, this clonotype is medium-sized (0.01 to 0.1%). The chain couples TRBV29-1 to TRBJ1-1. Germline CDR1 is SQVTM and CDR2 is ANQGSEA. The CDR3 consists of 11 residues. The CDR3 sequence is CSVQDPTEAFF.